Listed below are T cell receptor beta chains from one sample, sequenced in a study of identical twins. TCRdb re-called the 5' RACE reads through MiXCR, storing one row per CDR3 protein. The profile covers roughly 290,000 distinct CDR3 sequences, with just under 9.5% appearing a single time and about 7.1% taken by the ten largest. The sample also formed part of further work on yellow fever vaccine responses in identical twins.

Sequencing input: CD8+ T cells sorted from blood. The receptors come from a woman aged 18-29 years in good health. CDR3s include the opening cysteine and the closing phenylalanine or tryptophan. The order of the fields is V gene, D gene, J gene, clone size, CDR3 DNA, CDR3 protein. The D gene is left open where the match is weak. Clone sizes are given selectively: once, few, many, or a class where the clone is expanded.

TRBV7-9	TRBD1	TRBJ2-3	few	TGTGCCAGCAGCTTAGCTCGGGACAGGGCGAGCACAGATACGCAGTATTTT	CASSLARDRASTDTQYF
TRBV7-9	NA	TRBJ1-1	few	TGTGCCAGCAGCTTAGTGCAGGGGAACACTGAAGCTTTCTTT	CASSLVQGNTEAFF
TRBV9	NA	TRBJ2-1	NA	TGTGCCAGCAGCGTAGGGGACCCTTCCTACAATGAGCAGTTCTTC	CASSVGDPSYNEQFF
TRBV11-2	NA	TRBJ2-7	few	TGTGCCAGCACCACGAGGAGGGATGGTAGTCCAACCTACGAGCAGTACTTC	CASTTRRDGSPTYEQYF
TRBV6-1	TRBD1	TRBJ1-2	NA	TGTGCCAGCAGTGAAGGTACAGGGGAGAGCTATGGCTACACCTTC	CASSEGTGESYGYTF
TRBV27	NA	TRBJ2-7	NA	TGTGCCAGCAGTCTGAACGAAGTCTACGAGCAGTACTTC	CASSLNEVYEQYF
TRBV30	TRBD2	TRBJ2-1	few	TGTGCCTGGAGTGTGCCTAGCGGGATAGGATGGGAGCAGTTCTTC	CAWSVPSGIGWEQFF
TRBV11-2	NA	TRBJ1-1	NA	TGTGCCAGCAGCCGAAATCCGGGTCTGAACACTGAAGCTTTCTTT	CASSRNPGLNTEAFF
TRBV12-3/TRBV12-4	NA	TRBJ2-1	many	TGTGCCAGCAGTTTCGCAGGCTCTTACAATGAGCAGTTCTTC	CASSFAGSYNEQFF
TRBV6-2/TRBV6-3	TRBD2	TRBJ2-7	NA	TGTGCCAGCAGTTACCAAAGACGCTCTAGCGGGGACTACGAGCAGTACTTC	CASSYQRRSSGDYEQYF
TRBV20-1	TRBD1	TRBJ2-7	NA	TGCAGTGCTCCTGACAGGGGAATCGCCGAGCAGTACTTC	CSAPDRGIAEQYF
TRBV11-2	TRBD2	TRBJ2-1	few	TGTGCCAGCAGCTTCCAATTAGCGGGGACCGAATTCGACAATGAGCAGTTCTTC	CASSFQLAGTEFDNEQFF
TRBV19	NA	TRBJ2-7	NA	TGTGCCAGTAGTATAGATCGCAGTTCCGCCTACGAGCAGTACTTC	CASSIDRSSAYEQYF
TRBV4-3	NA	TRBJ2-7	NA	TGCGCCAGCAGCCAAGATGTCGCCGACGGCTCCTACGAGCAGTACTTC	CASSQDVADGSYEQYF
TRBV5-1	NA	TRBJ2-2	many	TGCGCCAGCAGTCCTATTGACAGGTCTAACACCGGGGAGCTGTTTTTT	CASSPIDRSNTGELFF
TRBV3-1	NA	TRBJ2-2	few	TGTGCCAGCAGCCCATCCTCCGGCAGGGGAGTTACCGGGGAGCTGTTTTTT	CASSPSSGRGVTGELFF
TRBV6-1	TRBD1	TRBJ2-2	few	TGTGCCAGCAGTATCCGGGACAGAGATTACACCGGGGAGCTGTTTTTT	CASSIRDRDYTGELFF
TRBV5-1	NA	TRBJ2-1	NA	TGCGCCAGCAGCCACCCGCGGGATGAGCAGTTCTTC	CASSHPRDEQFF
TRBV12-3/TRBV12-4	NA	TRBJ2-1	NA	TGTGCCAGCAGCCCTCCTGACTACTCCTACAATGAGCAGTTCTTC	CASSPPDYSYNEQFF
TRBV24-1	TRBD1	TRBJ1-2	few	TGTGCCACCAGTGATTTGCGAGCAGGGGGCGACGGCTACACCTTC	CATSDLRAGGDGYTF
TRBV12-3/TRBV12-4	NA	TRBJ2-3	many	TGTGCCAGCAGCACGCAGTATTTT	CASSTQYF
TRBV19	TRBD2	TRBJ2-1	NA	TGTGCCAGTAGTGGGACTAGCGGGCAAGACTCCTACAATGAGCAGTTCTTC	CASSGTSGQDSYNEQFF
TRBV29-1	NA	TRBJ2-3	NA	TGCAGCGCAGACCAGGACACAGATACGCAGTATTTT	CSADQDTDTQYF
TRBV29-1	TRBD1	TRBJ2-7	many	TGCAGCGTTTTGGGACAGGGGTCCTCCTACGAGCAGTACTTC	CSVLGQGSSYEQYF
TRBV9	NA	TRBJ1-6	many	TGTGCCAGCAGCGAGTACCAGGGTCGGCATTCACCCCTCCACTTT	CASSEYQGRHSPLHF
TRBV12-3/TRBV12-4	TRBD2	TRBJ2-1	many	TGTGCCAGCAGTTTCAGTCTAGCGGGAACGTCAGGGCAGTTCTTC	CASSFSLAGTSGQFF
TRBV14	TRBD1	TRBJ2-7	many	TGTGCCAGCAGCCAAGCCCCGGGACAGGGATACGAGCAGTACTTC	CASSQAPGQGYEQYF
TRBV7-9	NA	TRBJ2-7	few	TGTGCCAGCAGCGGGGCTTTGATGGACGAGCAGTACTTC	CASSGALMDEQYF
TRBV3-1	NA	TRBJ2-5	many	TGTGCCAGCAGCCGCCGGGGAGAGACCCAGTACTTC	CASSRRGETQYF
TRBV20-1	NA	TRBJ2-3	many	TGCAGTGCTAGATACACTCCTCGAGATACGCAGTATTTT	CSARYTPRDTQYF
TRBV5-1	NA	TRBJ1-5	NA	TGCGCCAGCAGCTTCCAGGGGCAGCCCCAGCATTTT	CASSFQGQPQHF
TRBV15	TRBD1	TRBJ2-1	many	TGTGCCACCAGCAGCGGGACAGATTACAATGAGCAGTTCTTC	CATSSGTDYNEQFF
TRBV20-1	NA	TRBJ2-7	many	TGCAGTGCTAGAAGGGGGGGCGAGCAGTACTTC	CSARRGGEQYF
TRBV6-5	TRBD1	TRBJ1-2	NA	TGTGCCAGCAGTTACCACCCCAGGGGGCTTAACTATGGCTACACCTTC	CASSYHPRGLNYGYTF
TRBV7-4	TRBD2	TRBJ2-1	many	TGTGCCAGCAGCCCTAATAGCGGGAGGGTCCACAATGAGCAGTTCTTC	CASSPNSGRVHNEQFF
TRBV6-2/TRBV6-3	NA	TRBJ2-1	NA	TGTGCCAGCAGTTCAGTCTGGGGACTTCCCTTTTTGGACAATGAGCAGTTCTTC	CASSSVWGLPFLDNEQFF
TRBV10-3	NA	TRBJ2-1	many	TGTGCCATCAGTGAGTTTGAGGGACAGCAGTTCTTC	CAISEFEGQQFF
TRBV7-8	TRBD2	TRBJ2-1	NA	TGTGCCAGCAGCCAGGGACTAGCGGGAGTTCTGAATGAGCAGTTCTTC	CASSQGLAGVLNEQFF
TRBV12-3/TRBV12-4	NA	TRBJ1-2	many	TGTGCCAGCAGTCCCCCTCACCCAGTTGGCTATGGCTACACCTTC	CASSPPHPVGYGYTF
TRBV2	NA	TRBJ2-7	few	TGTGCCAGCATGGGAGAGGGAAGATACGAGCAGTACTTC	CASMGEGRYEQYF
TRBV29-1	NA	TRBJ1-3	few	TGCAGCGTTGCCGAGACGAGCAGAAACACCATATATTTT	CSVAETSRNTIYF
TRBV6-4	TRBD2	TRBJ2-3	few	TGTGCCAGCAGCGTGACTAGCGGGAGCTCAGATACGCAGTATTTT	CASSVTSGSSDTQYF
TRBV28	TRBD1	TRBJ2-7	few	TGTGCCAGCAGTTTAAAGCCGGGACAGGGGGCTTCCTACGAGCAGTACTTC	CASSLKPGQGASYEQYF
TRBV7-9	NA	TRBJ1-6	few	TGTGCCAGCAGCCCCCCGGGGGGCTCCTATAATTCACCCCTCCACTTT	CASSPPGGSYNSPLHF
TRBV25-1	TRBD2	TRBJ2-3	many	TGTGCCAGCAGTGGATCACCCCGACTAGCGGGCGAACGTGGGGATACGCAGTATTTT	CASSGSPRLAGERGDTQYF
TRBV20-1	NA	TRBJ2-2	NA	TGCAGTGCTAGCCCCCAACTTTACACCGGGGAGCTGTTTTTT	CSASPQLYTGELFF
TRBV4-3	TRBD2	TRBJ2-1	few	TGCGCCAGCAGCCAAACGGCAGCGGGAGGGGGGATGACCTACTACAATGAGCAGTTCTTC	CASSQTAAGGGMTYYNEQFF
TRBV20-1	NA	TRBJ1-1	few	TGCAGTGCTAGAGATCTAGGTGCAGCTTTGAACACTGAAGCTTTCTTT	CSARDLGAALNTEAFF
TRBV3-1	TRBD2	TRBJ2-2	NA	TGTGCCAGCAGCCTCTTTGGACTAGCGGGAGGTTTGAGCACCGGGGAGCTGTTTTTT	CASSLFGLAGGLSTGELFF
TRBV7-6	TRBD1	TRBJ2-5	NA	TGTGCCAGCAGCTGGGACAGTCAAGAGACCCAGTACTTC	CASSWDSQETQYF
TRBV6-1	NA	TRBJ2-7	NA	TGTGCCAGCAGCGACTACCCCGTTAACTTC	CASSDYPVNF
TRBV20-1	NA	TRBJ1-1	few	TGCAGTGCTAGAGATTTCCCCACTGAAGCTTTCTTT	CSARDFPTEAFF
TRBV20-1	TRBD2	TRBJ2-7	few	TGCAGTGCTAGAGCGTTGCGGGGGGACTCCTACGAGCAGTACTTC	CSARALRGDSYEQYF